The source of this T cell receptor (beta chain) is a study of technical replicates of blood from a few donors. Libraries were prepared by immunoSEQ multiplex PCR; TCRdb keeps only in-frame clonotypes and omits some of them. The sample comprises some 79,000 clones, about 91% of which are singletons, and roughly 0.37% rests with the top ten. Germline CDR1 reads LNHDA; CDR2 reads SQIVND (reference sequence). This CDR3 contains 14 residues. V gave up 7 bases and J gave up 6 bases, with 15 bases separating them. This chain uses TRBV19 with TRBJ2-2; D is perhaps TRBD1 (6 bases). Input material: T cells isolated from PBMCs. This sequence was found in a human donor in good health. Some clones in this sample may be carry-over from other donors' samples. In DNA, the CDR3 is TGTGCCAGTAAAAAGGGGGTGTACGCCGGGGAGCTGTTTTTT. Its protein is CASKKGVYAGELFF.